Following are 15 T cell receptor beta chains from one sample sequenced in a study of shared clonotypes between healthy human individuals. The method was immunoSEQ multiplex PCR; TCRdb's version includes in-frame clones alone and lacks a portion of them. Of around 1 million clones in the sample, around 80% were seen once. What was sequenced was memory CD4+ T cells sorted from blood. Specified subset: CD45RA-negative fraction. The source is a young man in good health.

The genes are TRBV7-8 and TRBJ2-5; 11 nucleotides line up with TRBD2. J gave up 5 bases and V 4 bases, and 9 bases lay outside the gene matches. CDR3 size: 16 residues. Germline V CDR1 and CDR2: SGHVS, FQNEAQ. The CDR3 protein is CASSSYRLAGRETQYF. CDR3 coding DNA: TGTGCCAGCAGCTCTTACCGACTAGCGGGGAGGGAGACCCAGTACTTC.

The sample holds a few counts of this clone. The chain joins TRBV5-1 to TRBJ2-5; no firm D call. This CDR3 spans 14 amino acids. Germline V lookup: CDR1 SGHRS, CDR2 YFSETQ. V was trimmed by 0 bases and J by 1 base, leaving 7 bases between them. CDR3 DNA: TGCGCCAGCAGCTTGGGCAAAACCCAAGAGACCCAGTACTTC. Residues: CASSLGKTQETQYF.

V is TRBV6-5 and J is TRBJ2-1, with D perhaps TRBD2 (5 bases). The germline gives CDR1 MNHEY, CDR2 SVGAGI. V gave up 0 bases and J gave up 7 bases, with 16 bases separating them. The CDR3 is 16 amino acids. Here the CDR3 reads CASSYSIPGTGNEQFF. CDR3 sequence (DNA): TGTGCCAGCAGTTACTCGATTCCGGGAACGGGGAATGAGCAGTTCTTC.

The chain recombines TRBV7-2 with TRBJ2-3; D is unresolved. This CDR3 is built from 13 residues. Germline CDR1 is SGHTA and CDR2 is FQGNSA. Trimming took off 6 bases at V and 0 bases at J, with 7 bases between the two ends. The CDR3 coding sequence is TGTGCCAGCAGACCTACCAGCACAGATACGCAGTATTTT. Amino acids: CASRPTSTDTQYF. The complete variable domain, with remaining parts taken from reference TRBV7-2 and TRBJ2-3, reads GAGVSQSPSNKVTEKGKDVELRCDPISGHTALYWYRQSLGQGLEFLIYFQGNSAPDKSGLPSDRFSAERTGGSVSTLTIQRTQQEDSAVYLCASRPTSTDTQYFGPGTRLTVL.

The DNA for the CDR3 is TGTGCCAGCAGTGAAGGGGTCGGACAGCCCCAGCATTTT. Protein: CASSEGVGQPQHF. The V gene is TRBV2, the J gene TRBJ1-5; D is uncertain. CDR3 length equals 13 residues. The V end was cut by 1 base, the J end by 7 bases, with 8 bases between. CDR1 is SNHLY and CDR2 is FYNNEI in the germline V gene.

This chain links TRBV9 with TRBJ2-1, with TRBD2 as a possible D gene (5 bases). CDR3 length equals 16 residues. V shed 0 bases and J shed 2 bases, with 12 bases lying between them. Germline V gene data show CDR1 as SGDLS and CDR2 as YYNGEE. DNA for the CDR3: TGTGCCAGCAGCGTAGGGTCCGGGATCGCCTACAATGAGCAGTTCTTC. This translates into CASSVGSGIAYNEQFF.

The chain's CDR3 is CAISDRQGEGGYTF. The CDR3 DNA sequence: TGTGCCATCAGTGACAGACAGGGGGAGGGTGGCTACACCTTC. The chain is built from TRBV10-3 and TRBJ1-2; the match to TRBD1 covers 9 bases. CDR1 is ENHRY and CDR2 is SYGVKD in the germline V gene. J gave up 7 bases and V 3 bases, and 6 bases lay outside the gene matches. The CDR3 extends over 14 amino acids.

The chain recombines TRBV15 with TRBJ1-1; 8 nucleotides align to TRBD1. This CDR3 spans 16 amino acids. The ends lost 2 bases at V and 1 base at J; junction bases unmatched: 6. Germline V gene sequence: CDR1 LNHNV, CDR2 YYDKDF (reference sequence). CDR3 DNA: TGTGCCACCAGCAGAACAACCGGGACAGGGAACACTGAAGCTTTCTTT. Protein: CATSRTTGTGNTEAFF.

The gene calls are TRBV5-4 and TRBJ1-6; 7 bases are a match to TRBD1. Per the germline V gene, CDR1 is SGHNT and CDR2 is YYREEE (reference sequence). V gave up 0 bases and J gave up 13 bases; unmatched junction bases: 10. The CDR3 contains 15 residues. This CDR3 is CASSLAGQLLEPLHF. The CDR3 coding sequence is TGTGCCAGCAGCTTGGCGGGACAGTTATTGGAGCCCCTCCACTTT. Variable domain in full (rest from reference TRBV5-4 and TRBJ1-6): ETGVTQSPTHLIKTRGQQVTLRCSSQSGHNTVSWYQQALGQGPQFIFQYYREEENGRGNFPPRFSGLQFPNYSSELNVNALELDDSALYLCASSLAGQLLEPLHFGNGTRLTVT.

The genes are TRBV19 and TRBJ1-5; D unresolved. V lost 2 bases to trimming and J lost 6 bases, with 5 bases between them. There are 12 residues in the CDR3. Germline V gene data show CDR1 as LNHDA and CDR2 as SQIVND (reference sequence). CDR3 protein: CASSIQAQPQHF. CDR3 nucleotides: TGTGCCAGTAGTATACAGGCTCAGCCCCAGCATTTT.

The rearrangement links TRBV27 to TRBJ2-7, with 9 bases aligning to TRBD1. The germline V gene encodes CDR1 MNHEY and CDR2 SMNVEV (reference sequence). V lost 5 bases, J lost 7 bases, and 15 bases stayed unmatched. The CDR3 loop spans 16 amino acids. CDR3 DNA sequence: TGTGCCAGCAGTAACCGCGACAGGGGGTGGGAATGGGAGCAGTACTTC. It is translated as CASSNRDRGWEWEQYF.

The V gene is TRBV6-1, the J gene TRBJ1-2; no reliable D call. Germline V gene lookup returns CDR1 MNHNS and CDR2 SASEGT. The V and J ends lost 6 bases and 7 bases respectively, with 9 bases between them. This CDR3 has 11 residues. In DNA form, the CDR3 reads TGTGCCAGCAGGGAGGGAAGTGGCTACACCTTC. It yields the protein CASREGSGYTF.

This clone was detected only a few times. This chain uses TRBV5-1 with TRBJ2-3; perhaps TRBD1 as D (6 bases). Germline CDR1 and CDR2: SGHRS and YFSETQ. The germline V and J ends were trimmed by 0 bases and 4 bases, with 18 bases remaining between them. The CDR3 totals 17 residues. CDR3 sequence reads: CASSLVSGRGSADTQYF. The DNA of the CDR3 is TGCGCCAGCAGCTTGGTTTCCGGCAGGGGTAGTGCAGATACGCAGTATTTT.

Regarding this clone: The junction shows a germline mismatch at one end, possibly a read error. The chain is built from TRBV18 and TRBJ1-2, with 10 positions matching TRBD1. Looked up from germline, CDR1 is KGHSH and CDR2 is LQKENI. CDR3 length equals 12 residues. The chain's CDR3 is CASSPTDRGASF. The CDR3 DNA sequence: TGTGCCAGCTCACCGACGGACAGGGGGGCCTCCTTC.

The chain links TRBV7-2 to TRBJ2-3; 12 positions match TRBD2. The ends lost 5 bases at V and 6 bases at J; junction bases unmatched: 6. This CDR3 spans 15 amino acids. Per the germline V gene, CDR1 is SGHTA and CDR2 is FQGNSA. The CDR3 DNA reads TGTGCCAGCAGCCAAGGACTAGCGGGAACCGATACGCAGTATTTT. As protein: CASSQGLAGTDTQYF.